This TCR beta chain was recovered during a study of blood T cell repertoires in COVID-19. As for the study in general: The study drew acute and convalescent COVID-19 samples from the United States, Italy and Spain.

The table came from immunoSEQ multiplex PCR; TCRdb's copy has only in-frame clones and leaves some out. The sample comprises around 160,000 clones, roughly 93% of which are singletons, and about 2% rests with the top ten. Germline V lookup: CDR1 MGHRA, CDR2 YSYEKL. Trimming took off 0 bases at V and 0 bases at J, with 21 bases between the two ends. The CDR3 is 19 residues long. The sequence was collected from a man younger than 35 with acute or convalescent COVID-19. The specimen was peripheral blood. The chain joins TRBV4-1 to TRBJ2-7; TRBD1 is a possible D gene (7 bases). The CDR3 is CASSQDQGGGGPPSYEQYF. For the CDR3, the DNA is TGCGCCAGCAGCCAAGATCAGGGCGGAGGGGGCCCACCCTCCTACGAGCAGTACTTC.